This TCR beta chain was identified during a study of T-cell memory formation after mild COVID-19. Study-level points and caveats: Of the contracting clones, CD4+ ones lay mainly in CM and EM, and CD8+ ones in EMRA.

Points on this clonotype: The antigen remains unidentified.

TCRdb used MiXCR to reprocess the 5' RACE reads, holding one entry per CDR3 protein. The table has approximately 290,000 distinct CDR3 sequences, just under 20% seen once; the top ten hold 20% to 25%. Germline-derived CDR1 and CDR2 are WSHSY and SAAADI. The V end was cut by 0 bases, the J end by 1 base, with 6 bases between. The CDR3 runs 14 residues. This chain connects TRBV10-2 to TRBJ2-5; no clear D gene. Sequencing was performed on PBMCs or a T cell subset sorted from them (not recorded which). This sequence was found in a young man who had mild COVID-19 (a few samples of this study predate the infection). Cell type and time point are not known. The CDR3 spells CASSESGSQETQYF. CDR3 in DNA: TGCGCCAGCAGTGAGTCAGGCAGCCAAGAGACCCAGTACTTC.